This T cell receptor beta chain was observed in a study of blood T cell repertoires in COVID-19 (dated by TCRdb to the early 2020s). Context from the whole study: Samples from collaborators originated in the United States, Italy and Spain and spanned both the acute and convalescent phases of COVID-19. The material from the prospective study consisted of cDNA or gDNA derived from T cells, B-cell-depleted T cells, or PBMCs. Subjects who had been exposed to COVID-19, were actively infected with it, or had recovered from it provided the deeply sampled blood TCRbeta repertoires that made up the dataset. The repertoires were released in a freely available public database intended as a resource for research on the immune response to SARS-CoV-2. Samples were obtained from the ongoing ImmuneRACE study (first 160 participants) and from 1,200 or so subjects provided by 6 global collaborators. Sample metadata almost always included a de-identified subject ID, COVID-19 status, age in years and sex. Where HLA class I and class II types were available, the types were taken from metadata supplied by the sample provider, not from assay-based typing. Overall study results and their limits: The amount of clinical and demographic metadata varied by source and participant and was provided uncurated.

Turning to this clone: Its antigen specificity is not known. No clone much larger than this one lies a single base away; base qualities are absent.

The immunoSEQ Assay, a bias-controlled multiplex PCR, was used to amplify TCRbeta CDR3 regions from genomic DNA. The study's processing was this. The number of nucleated cells in each sample was estimated from the amplification of reference gene primers within the assay. Sequence reads were collapsed and filtered to measure the absolute abundance of every unique TCRbeta CDR3 rearrangement. For each sample, productive Simpson clonality was calculated as the square root of Simpson's diversity index across productive rearrangements. Sourced from immuneACCESS, this table was stored by TCRdb with only in-frame sequences that have V and J called. A share of the clones is absent; for the studies checked, an unresolved V gene accounts for under half, and the remainder has no known explanation. The DNA was the basis for D and trimming; V, J and clone size are from that table. The sample contains fewer than 350,000 clones, roughly 90% of them found a single time. About 1.7% of the sample rests with the top ten.

In the prospective study, participants were about 18 to 95 years old, resided in about two dozen geographic areas of the United States, and were enrolled through a virtual design. Cohort assignment in the prospective study relied on participant-reported clinical history from a screening survey and a study questionnaire. Each participant in the prospective study had whole blood, serum and a nasopharyngeal or oropharyngeal swab collected by mobile phlebotomists. Additional blood draws and questionnaires over an approximately 2-month period could optionally be provided by prospective study participants. Prospective study blood samples were shipped either frozen or at room temperature before DNA extraction. From the cysteine through the phenylalanine, the CDR3 covers 17 amino acids. Only CDR3 DNA is held: 51 bases, read in frame from base 1. Compared with germline, V lacks 0 bases and J lacks 5 bases; bases without a gene match: 11. Looking up the germline V gene yields CDR1 SGHRS and CDR2 YFSETQ.

The chain is assembled from TRBV5-1 and TRBJ2-5, and TRBD1 aligns with 9 junction nucleotides. The receptor was isolated from a young woman with acute COVID-19. Material: PBMCs or T cells enriched from blood (not recorded which). DNA sequence: TGCGCCAGCAGCTTGGGGGGCCCCGACAGGGGGACGGAGACCCAGTACTTC. The encoded protein is CASSLGGPDRGTETQYF. The variable domain in full, with residues beyond the CDR3 obtained from the reference TRBV5-1 and TRBJ2-5 genes, is KAGVTQTPRYLIKTRGQQVTLSCSPISGHRSVSWYQQTPGQGLQFLFEYFSETQRNKGNFPGRFSGRQFSNSRSEMNVSTLELGDSALYLCASSLGGPDRGTETQYFGPGTRLLVL.